The rows below give T cell receptor beta chains drawn from one sample of a study of OX40 agonist ivuxolimab in advanced cancers. The table came from immunoSEQ multiplex PCR; TCRdb's copy has only in-frame clones and leaves some out. Among around 60,000 clones listed, more than 75% were seen once. This specimen consisted of CD4+ or CD8+ T cells sorted from blood, obtained in a trial of the OX40 agonist ivuxolimab. The receptors stem from an adult with an advanced solid tumor such as melanoma, head and neck, liver or kidney cancer. CDR3s include the opening cysteine and the closing phenylalanine or tryptophan. D genes are given only for firm matches. Size is omitted from some rows. Given values are once, few, many or a class for expanded clones.

.	TRBV28	TRBJ2-3	TRBD2	17	CASSPGGVAGYTDTQYF	TGTGCCAGCAGCCCGGGGGGGGTAGCGGGGTACACAGATACGCAGTATTTT
.	TRBV10-3	TRBJ2-2	.	12	CATGLETGELFF	TGTGCCACGGGTCTGGAGACCGGGGAGCTGTTTTTT
few	TRBV4-2	TRBJ2-5	TRBD2	17	CASSQDRTSGPQETQYF	TGTGCCAGCAGCCAAGATCGGACTAGCGGGCCGCAAGAGACCCAGTACTTC
.	TRBV9	TRBJ2-5	.	13	CASSVQDRETQYF	TGTGCCAGCAGCGTCCAGGATAGAGAGACCCAGTACTTC
.	TRBV7-9	TRBJ1-5	.	12	CASSPDSQPQHF	TGTGCCAGCAGCCCCGATTCTCAGCCCCAGCATTTT
.	TRBV19	TRBJ1-2	TRBD1	16	CASSLDGQGLIYGYTF	TGTGCCAGTAGTCTAGACGGACAGGGGCTGATCTATGGCTACACCTTC
once	TRBV18	TRBJ1-1	.	14	CASSQIQQNTEAFF	TGTGCCAGCTCCCAGATACAGCAGAACACTGAAGCTTTCTTT
.	TRBV28	TRBJ2-3	TRBD2	17	CASSPGTSGRAKDSQYF	TGTGCCAGCAGTCCCGGGACTAGCGGGAGGGCCAAGGATTCGCAGTATTTT
few	TRBV6-6	TRBJ2-7	.	12	CASSYSLAEQYF	TGTGCCAGCAGTTACTCACTAGCCGAGCAGTACTTC
.	TRBV5-1	TRBJ2-1	.	12	CASRYEGNEQFF	TGCGCCAGCCGATACGAAGGGAATGAGCAGTTCTTC
.	TRBV10-3	TRBJ2-7	TRBD1	14	CAIKGGQETYEQYF	TGTGCCATCAAGGGCGGACAGGAGACCTACGAGCAGTACTTC
.	TRBV2	TRBJ1-1	.	14	CASHNRRGGTEAFF	TGTGCCAGCCACAATCGGAGGGGGGGGACTGAAGCTTTCTTT
.	TRBV2	TRBJ2-3	TRBD2	15	CASSYDGGAADTQYF	TGTGCCAGCAGTTACGACGGGGGGGCGGCAGATACGCAGTATTTT
.	TRBV5-4	TRBJ2-2	.	15	CASSPRGASTGELFF	TGTGCCAGCAGCCCCCGGGGGGCTTCCACCGGGGAGCTGTTTTTT
.	TRBV5-6	TRBJ2-2	TRBD2	17	CASSPSPAGAPTGELFF	TGTGCCAGCAGCCCTAGTCCAGCGGGAGCCCCCACCGGGGAGCTGTTTTTT
.	TRBV5-6	TRBJ2-5	.	14	CASSLFSIQETQYF	TGTGCCAGCAGCTTGTTCAGCATACAAGAGACCCAGTACTTC
once	TRBV5-6	TRBJ1-6	.	16	CASSLATFSYNSPLHF	TGTGCCAGCAGCTTGGCTACGTTCTCCTATAATTCACCCCTCCACTTT
.	TRBV28	TRBJ1-5	.	15	CASSFTWEFNQPQHF	TGTGCCAGCAGTTTTACATGGGAATTCAATCAGCCCCAGCATTTT
.	TRBV23-1	TRBJ1-3	.	17	CASSQYRDKGGGNTIYF	TGCGCCAGCAGTCAATACCGCGACAAAGGGGGTGGAAACACCATATATTTT
.	TRBV5-1	TRBJ1-1	TRBD1	15	CASKINGQENTEAFF	TGCGCCAGCAAGATCAACGGACAGGAGAACACTGAAGCTTTCTTT
.	TRBV11-2	TRBJ2-1	TRBD1	15	CASSSNRGSYNEQFF	TGTGCCAGCAGCTCGAACAGGGGGTCATACAATGAGCAGTTCTTC
few	TRBV5-1	TRBJ2-7	TRBD1	16	CASSLGPGTGDYEQYF	TGCGCCAGCAGCTTAGGTCCCGGGACAGGGGACTACGAGCAGTACTTC
.	TRBV5-1	TRBJ1-2	.	16	CASSLGNSRDNYGYTF	TGCGCCAGCAGCTTAGGGAACTCCCGGGACAACTATGGCTACACCTTC
.	TRBV27	TRBJ2-7	.	18	CARHCYRQANHLTGEQYF	TGTGCCAGACATTGTTACCGACAGGCTAATCACTTGACAGGTGAGCAGTACTTC
.	TRBV5-4	TRBJ2-5	.	14	CASSRSGGGETQYF	TGTGCCAGCAGCAGAAGCGGAGGAGGGGAGACCCAGTACTTC
.	TRBV6-4	TRBJ2-3	TRBD2	15	CASSAAGLNTDTQYF	TGTGCCAGCAGTGCTGCGGGACTAAACACAGATACGCAGTATTTT
.	TRBV4-2	TRBJ2-7	.	15	CASSQAYRSSYEQYF	TGTGCCAGCAGCCAAGCCTATCGAAGCTCCTACGAGCAGTACTTC
.	TRBV5-6	TRBJ2-1	.	16	CASSFRSAQDYNEQFF	TGTGCCAGCAGCTTCCGGTCGGCACAGGACTACAATGAGCAGTTCTTC
.	TRBV4-1	TRBJ1-4	TRBD1	18	CASSQTPGQLTTNEKLFF	TGCGCCAGCAGCCAAACTCCGGGACAGTTAACAACTAATGAAAAACTGTTTTTT
.	TRBV7-2	TRBJ1-4	.	13	CASTRQLNEKLFF	TGTGCCAGTACCCGACAGCTTAATGAAAAACTGTTTTTT
.	TRBV18	TRBJ1-1	TRBD1	13	CASSQTGDTEAFF	TGTGCCAGCTCGCAAACAGGGGACACTGAAGCTTTCTTT
.	TRBV7-9	TRBJ2-5	TRBD2	14	CASSPYRLAGTQYF	TGTGCCAGCAGCCCATACCGACTAGCTGGGACCCAGTACTTC
.	TRBV23-1	TRBJ2-1	.	15	CASSQRKNPRDLQFF	TGCGCCAGCAGTCAACGTAAGAACCCCAGGGATCTGCAGTTCTTC
.	TRBV18	TRBJ2-2	TRBD1	15	CASSADRGDTGELFF	TGTGCCAGCTCAGCGGACAGGGGGGACACCGGGGAGCTGTTTTTT
few	TRBV19	TRBJ2-1	.	14	CASMGQGIYNEQFF	TGTGCCAGTATGGGGCAGGGGATCTACAATGAGCAGTTCTTC
.	TRBV18	TRBJ2-5	.	13	CASSPGLQETQYF	TGTGCCAGCTCACCAGGACTACAAGAGACCCAGTACTTC
.	TRBV5-3	TRBJ1-2	.	12	CARSFLHHGYTF	TGTGCCAGAAGCTTCCTGCATCATGGCTACACCTTC
.	TRBV30	TRBJ2-1	TRBD2	18	CAWSSRTSGAGSYNEQFF	TGTGCCTGGAGCTCCCGGACTAGCGGGGCGGGGTCCTACAATGAGCAGTTCTTC
.	TRBV2	TRBJ2-6	TRBD1	16	CASTHTGGPGANVLTF	TGTGCCAGCACTCATACAGGGGGTCCTGGGGCCAACGTCCTGACTTTC
.	TRBV9	TRBJ1-1	.	13	CASSTETNTEAFF	TGTGCCAGCAGCACAGAGACGAACACTGAAGCTTTCTTT
.	TRBV7-8	TRBJ2-5	.	13	CASSYGRGETQYF	TGTGCCAGCAGCTATGGGCGAGGGGAGACCCAGTACTTC
.	TRBV4-1	TRBJ2-6	.	18	CASSPSGGGRSGANVLTF	TGCGCCAGCAGCCCCTCAGGCGGGGGCAGATCTGGGGCCAACGTCCTGACTTTC
.	TRBV10-3	TRBJ1-1	.	14	CAIRRATMNTEAFF	TGTGCCATCAGAAGGGCAACCATGAACACTGAAGCTTTCTTT
.	TRBV5-1	TRBJ2-1	.	12	CASSQGRDEQFF	TGCGCCAGCAGCCAGGGTAGGGATGAGCAGTTCTTC
.	TRBV18	TRBJ1-3	.	16	CASSLTQGPAGNTIYF	TGTGCCAGCTCACTGACGCAAGGGCCGGCTGGAAACACCATATATTTT
.	TRBV27	TRBJ2-7	.	15	CASSLTGASSYEQYF	TGTGCCAGCAGTCTCACGGGCGCCAGCTCCTACGAGCAGTACTTC
.	TRBV19	TRBJ1-5	TRBD1	15	CASRAQGAWDQPQHF	TGTGCCAGTAGAGCCCAGGGGGCTTGGGATCAGCCCCAGCATTTT
.	TRBV2	TRBJ2-2	.	16	CASRGTGLLNTGELFF	TGTGCCAGCAGAGGCACGGGACTCTTAAACACCGGGGAGCTGTTTTTT
.	TRBV5-1	TRBJ2-5	TRBD1	14	CASSFQGAQETQYF	TGCGCCAGCAGCTTTCAGGGGGCCCAAGAGACCCAGTACTTC
.	TRBV4-1	TRBJ2-2	.	17	CASSHADMGLLTGELFF	TGCGCCAGCAGCCATGCTGATATGGGCCTGCTCACCGGGGAGCTGTTTTTT
.	TRBV7-9	TRBJ2-5	TRBD2	15	CASSLGSGSIETQYF	TGTGCCAGCAGCTTAGGTAGCGGGAGTATTGAGACCCAGTACTTC
.	TRBV6-6	TRBJ2-5	TRBD2	15	CASSHGLAGQETQYF	TGTGCCAGCAGCCACGGACTAGCGGGGCAAGAGACCCAGTACTTC
few	TRBV18	TRBJ2-3	.	14	CASSPGTSTDTQYF	TGTGCCAGCTCACCAGGGACTAGCACAGATACGCAGTATTTT
few	TRBV19	TRBJ2-1	.	17	CASSIAFQALSYNEQFF	TGTGCCAGTAGTATAGCTTTCCAGGCCCTCTCCTACAATGAGCAGTTCTTC
.	TRBV6-5	TRBJ2-7	.	14	CASSAGQFTYEQYF	TGTGCCAGCAGCGCCGGACAGTTTACCTACGAGCAGTACTTC